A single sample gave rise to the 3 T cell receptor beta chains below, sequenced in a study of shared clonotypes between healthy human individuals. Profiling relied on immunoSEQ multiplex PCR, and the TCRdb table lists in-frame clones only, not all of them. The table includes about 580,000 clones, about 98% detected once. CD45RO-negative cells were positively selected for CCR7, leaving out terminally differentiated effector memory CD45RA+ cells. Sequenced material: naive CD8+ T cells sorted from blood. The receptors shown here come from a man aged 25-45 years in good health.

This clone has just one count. The CDR3 DNA reads as TGTGCCAGCAGCTTGGGTGAAAGTCCCTACGAGCAGTACTTC. Translating gives CASSLGESPYEQYF. This chain joins TRBV5-4 and TRBJ2-7; D gene uncertain. CDR3 length: 14 amino acids. CDR1 and CDR2 (germline): SGHNT, YYREEE (reference sequence). Trimming took off 0 bases at V and 2 bases at J, with 9 bases between the two ends.

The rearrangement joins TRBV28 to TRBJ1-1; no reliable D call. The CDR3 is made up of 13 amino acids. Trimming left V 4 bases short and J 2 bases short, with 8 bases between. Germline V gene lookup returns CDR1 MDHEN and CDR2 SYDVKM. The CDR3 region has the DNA TGTGCCAGCAGTTCCCTAAAAAACACTGAAGCTTTCTTT. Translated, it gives CASSSLKNTEAFF.

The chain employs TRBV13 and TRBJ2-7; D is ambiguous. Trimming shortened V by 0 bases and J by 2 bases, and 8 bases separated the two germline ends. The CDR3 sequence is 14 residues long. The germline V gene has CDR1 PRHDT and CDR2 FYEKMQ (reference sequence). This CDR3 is CASSLGPSPYEQYF. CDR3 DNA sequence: TGTGCCAGCAGCTTAGGCCCATCACCCTACGAGCAGTACTTC.